This T cell receptor beta chain originates from a study of blood T cell repertoires in COVID-19. Whole-study context: Samples representing acute and convalescent COVID-19 were sourced from the United States, Italy and Spain.

The ends were cut back, 6 bases at V and 4 bases at J, with 12 bases in the middle. This CDR3 spans 13 amino acids. The germline CDR1 and CDR2 sequences are LNHDA and SQIVND (reference sequence). In its sample, this clone was seen a few times. As originally analysed: Reference gene primer amplification in the assay estimated nucleated cell counts. Some clones are missing from TCRdb's copy, which holds only in-frame ones; the method was immunoSEQ multiplex PCR. The V and J calls and the clone size are those of that table, but D and trimming were determined from the DNA. The profile covers about 110,000 clones, with around 86% appearing a single time and 4% to 4.5% taken by the ten largest.

V and J are TRBV19 and TRBJ1-2; D perhaps matches TRBD1 (5 bases). The sample comprised peripheral blood. The TCR originated in a woman between 65 and 79 years old with acute or convalescent COVID-19. The DNA for the CDR3 is TGTGCCAGTAGGCAGACAGTGCCCTATGGCTACACCTTC. Translated, it gives CASRQTVPYGYTF.